Listed below are T cell receptor beta chains from one sample, sequenced in a study of shared clonotypes between healthy human individuals. Assay used: immunoSEQ multiplex PCR; TCRdb lists only in-frame clones, some missing. The profile shows under 2,500,000 clones, about 94% of them singletons. The source material was naive CD4+ T cells sorted from blood. The receptors here all came from a man aged 18 to 30 in good health. Each CDR3 is given with its conserved first and last residue. Fields, in order: V gene, D gene, clone size, J gene, CDR3 protein, CDR3 DNA. D genes are given only for firm matches. Size is omitted from some rows. Given values are once, few, many or a class for expanded clones.

TRBV6-1	TRBD2	NA	TRBJ2-3	CASRGGRAGADTQYF	TGTGCCAGCAGGGGCGGGAGAGCTGGGGCAGATACGCAGTATTTT
TRBV29-1	TRBD2	NA	TRBJ2-2	CTAGGQNTGELFF	TGCACCGCGGGGGGGCAGAACACCGGGGAGCTGTTTTTT
TRBV10-3	TRBD1	NA	TRBJ1-1	CAISESGQGRYGTEAFF	TGTGCCATCAGTGAGTCGGGACAGGGGCGTTACGGCACTGAAGCTTTCTTT
TRBV5-4	NA	NA	TRBJ2-3	CASSLGGGSTDTQYF	TGTGCCAGCAGCCTAGGAGGGGGGAGCACAGATACGCAGTATTTT
TRBV29-1	TRBD1	NA	TRBJ1-1	CSARGGLTEAFF	TGCAGCGCCAGGGGGGGGTTGACTGAAGCTTTCTTT
TRBV28	NA	once	TRBJ1-1	CASSPDGMNTEAFF	TGTGCCAGCAGTCCGGACGGCATGAACACTGAAGCTTTCTTT
TRBV30	NA	NA	TRBJ2-3	CAWSRDFSTDTQYF	TGTGCCTGGAGTAGGGATTTTAGCACAGATACGCAGTATTTT
TRBV5-8	NA	NA	TRBJ1-5	CASSSGGVLNQPQHF	TGTGCCAGCAGCTCGGGGGGGGTCCTCAATCAGCCCCAGCATTTT
TRBV29-1	NA	NA	TRBJ2-1	CSVDLDVKQFF	TGCAGCGTCGATCTTGATGTTAAGCAGTTCTTC
TRBV30	NA	once	TRBJ1-6	CAWSSREIIIRDSPLHF	TGTGCCTGGAGTTCCCGGGAGATAATAATTAGGGATTCACCCCTCCACTTT
TRBV30	NA	NA	TRBJ1-4	CAWSSGHEGEKLFF	TGTGCCTGGAGTTCCGGACACGAAGGAGAAAAACTGTTTTTT
TRBV2	NA	NA	TRBJ1-3	CASSEGAVSSGNTIYF	TGTGCCAGCAGTGAAGGGGCGGTTAGCTCTGGAAACACCATATATTTT
TRBV5-1	NA	NA	TRBJ2-3	CASSSPGGPTDTQYF	TGCGCCAGCAGCTCACCCGGGGGACCCACAGATACGCAGTATTTT
TRBV10-1	NA	NA	TRBJ2-5	CASSEQLGETQYF	TGCGCCAGCAGTGAGCAACTAGGGGAGACCCAGTACTTC
TRBV5-1	NA	NA	TRBJ2-1	CASSLAPTARAAEQFF	TGCGCCAGCAGCTTGGCCCCCACCGCAAGGGCCGCTGAGCAGTTCTTC
TRBV19	TRBD1	NA	TRBJ1-1	CASSGLRGMNTEAFF	TGTGCCAGTAGTGGGCTCAGGGGGATGAACACTGAAGCTTTCTTT
TRBV30	NA	few	TRBJ1-1	CAWRDNTEAFF	TGTGCCTGGAGGGATAACACTGAAGCTTTCTTT
TRBV27	TRBD2	NA	TRBJ2-1	CASSRKGLAVNEQFF	TGTGCCAGCAGTCGTAAGGGACTAGCGGTCAATGAGCAGTTCTTC
TRBV11-2	NA	NA	TRBJ2-6	CASSTRRAGANVLTF	TGTGCCAGCAGCACGAGGAGGGCTGGGGCCAACGTCCTGACTTTC
TRBV28	TRBD1	NA	TRBJ1-1	CASSDRVGEAFF	TGTGCCAGCAGTGACAGGGTTGGTGAAGCTTTCTTT
TRBV5-6	TRBD1	once	TRBJ1-6	CASSLSQGDSPLHF	TGTGCCAGCAGCTTATCGCAGGGGGATTCACCCCTCCACTTT
TRBV11-2	NA	NA	TRBJ2-7	CASSLALQIPYEQYF	TGTGCCAGCAGCTTAGCGTTACAGATACCCTACGAGCAGTACTTC
TRBV27	NA	NA	TRBJ1-1	CASSLKGFSEAFF	TGTGCCAGCAGTTTGAAAGGCTTCTCTGAAGCTTTCTTT
TRBV6-6	TRBD1	once	TRBJ1-2	CASNQLGTGGNYGYTF	TGTGCCAGCAATCAACTCGGGACAGGGGGTAACTATGGCTACACCTTC
TRBV28	NA	NA	TRBJ1-2	CASLSKRENYGYTF	TGTGCCAGTCTTTCAAAGCGGGAGAACTATGGCTACACCTTC
TRBV5-1	NA	NA	TRBJ2-5	CASSPGLTETQYF	TGCGCCAGCAGCCCAGGGTTGACAGAGACCCAGTACTTC
TRBV6-1	TRBD1	NA	TRBJ2-7	CASSENFRGLTYEQYF	TGTGCCAGCAGTGAAAACTTTAGGGGGCTGACCTACGAGCAGTACTTC
TRBV10-3	TRBD2	NA	TRBJ2-7	CATQAGGPTYEQYF	TGTGCCACCCAAGCGGGAGGGCCGACCTACGAGCAGTACTTC
TRBV2	TRBD2	NA	TRBJ2-2	CASSEWEGTGELFF	TGTGCCAGCAGTGAGTGGGAGGGCACCGGGGAGCTGTTTTTT
TRBV7-9	NA	few	TRBJ1-2	CASTLYAGGQSF	TGTGCCAGCACCCTTTACGCCGGGGGGCAGAGCTTC
TRBV4-1	TRBD2	NA	TRBJ2-1	CASSLRGLAGVGGNEQFF	TGCGCCAGCAGCCTCAGGGGACTAGCGGGAGTCGGAGGCAATGAGCAGTTCTTC
TRBV28	TRBD1	once	TRBJ2-1	CASSLSKGQGTYNEQFF	TGTGCCAGCAGTTTATCGAAGGGACAGGGCACCTACAATGAGCAGTTCTTC
TRBV30	TRBD2	NA	TRBJ2-1	CAWSVPRLADNNEQFF	TGTGCCTGGAGTGTCCCCCGACTAGCGGATAACAATGAGCAGTTCTTC
TRBV5-1	NA	NA	TRBJ1-1	CASSLAPGSTEAFF	TGCGCCAGCAGCTTGGCCCCGGGTAGTACTGAAGCTTTCTTT
TRBV5-1	TRBD2	NA	TRBJ2-3	CASSPGLAGRADTQYF	TGCGCCAGCAGCCCGGGACTAGCGGGGAGGGCAGATACGCAGTATTTT
TRBV6-1	TRBD2	NA	TRBJ2-3	CASSEVPSGSTDTQYF	TGTGCCAGCAGTGAAGTCCCTAGCGGAAGCACAGATACGCAGTATTTT
TRBV7-2	NA	NA	TRBJ2-2	CASSLATPGAGKNSGELFF	TGTGCCAGCAGCTTAGCAACGCCGGGGGCGGGGAAAAATAGCGGGGAGCTGTTTTTT
TRBV2	NA	NA	TRBJ2-1	CASRGSNEQFF	TGTGCCAGCCGGGGCAGCAATGAGCAGTTCTTC
TRBV28	NA	NA	TRBJ1-2	CATLTMFPYGYTF	TGTGCCACCCTCACCATGTTTCCCTATGGCTACACCTTC
TRBV5-4	TRBD2	once	TRBJ2-1	CASSLGTSGSMNEQFF	TGTGCCAGCAGCTTGGGAACTAGCGGGAGTATGAATGAGCAGTTCTTC
TRBV10-3	NA	NA	TRBJ1-1	CAISENEGTEAFF	TGTGCCATCAGTGAGAACGAAGGGACTGAAGCTTTCTTT
TRBV18	NA	NA	TRBJ2-5	CASSPGATQETQYF	TGTGCCAGCTCACCAGGTGCTACCCAAGAGACCCAGTACTTC
TRBV18	TRBD1	NA	TRBJ1-1	CASSTGTGATEAFF	TGTGCCAGCTCAACTGGGACAGGGGCCACTGAAGCTTTCTTT
TRBV5-1	TRBD2	NA	TRBJ2-7	CASSLDTSGIYEQYF	TGCGCCAGCAGCTTGGATACTAGCGGGATCTACGAGCAGTACTTC